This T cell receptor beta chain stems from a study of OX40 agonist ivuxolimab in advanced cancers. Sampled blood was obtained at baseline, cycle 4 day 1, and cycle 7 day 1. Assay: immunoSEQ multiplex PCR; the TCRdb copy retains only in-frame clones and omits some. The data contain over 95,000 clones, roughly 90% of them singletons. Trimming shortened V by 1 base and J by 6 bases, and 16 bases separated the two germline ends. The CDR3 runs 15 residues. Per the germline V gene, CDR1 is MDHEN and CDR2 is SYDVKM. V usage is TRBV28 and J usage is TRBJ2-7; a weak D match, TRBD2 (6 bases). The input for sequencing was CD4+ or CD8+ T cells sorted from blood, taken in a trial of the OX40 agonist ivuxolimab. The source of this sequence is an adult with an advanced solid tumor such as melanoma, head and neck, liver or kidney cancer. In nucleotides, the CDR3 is TGTGCCAGCAGTTTATCGACGATTTCCGGGAGCGAGCAGTACTTC. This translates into CASSLSTISGSEQYF. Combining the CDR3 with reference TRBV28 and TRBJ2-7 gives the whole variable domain DVKVTQSSRYLVKRTGEKVFLECVQDMDHENMFWYRQDPGLGLRLIYFSYDVKMKEKGDIPEGYSVSREKKERFSLILESASTNQTSMYLCASSLSTISGSEQYFGPGTRLTVT.